Listed here are 15 T cell receptor beta chains from one sample, sequenced in a study of T cells in localized non-small cell lung cancer. Repertoires were generated with immunoSEQ multiplex PCR, while TCRdb's copy carries only in-frame clones and drops some. The data show over 45,000 clones, roughly 77% seen once. This material consisted of peripheral blood, taken before any cancer treatment. These receptors all come from a man aged 40 to 70 with stage I squamous cell lung carcinoma.

J is TRBJ2-7 and V is TRBV29-1; 8 positions match TRBD1. The CDR3 totals 12 residues. Unmatched junction bases numbered 4, after V lost 6 bases and J lost 3 bases. CDR1 is SQVTM, CDR2 ANQGSEA, per germline. The CDR3 here is CSVSGTGYEQYF. DNA for the CDR3: TGCAGCGTCTCCGGGACAGGCTACGAGCAGTACTTC.

The chain couples TRBV28 to TRBJ1-5; a possible D gene is TRBD1 (5 bases). V was shortened by 2 bases and J by 6 bases, with 8 bases between the two germline ends. Germline CDR1 MDHEN, CDR2 SYDVKM. This CDR3 contains 13 residues. The DNA for the CDR3 is TGTGCCAGCAGTTTACTCGGGGGTCAGCCCCAGCATTTT. As protein: CASSLLGGQPQHF.

This clone was picked up a small number of times. V is TRBV7-2 and J is TRBJ1-1; D gene uncertain. Germline-derived CDR1 and CDR2 are SGHTA and FQGNSA. V shed 3 bases and J shed 3 bases, with 5 bases lying between them. The CDR3 runs 12 residues. CDR3 residues: CASSFSDTEAFF. CDR3 coding DNA: TGTGCCAGCAGCTTTTCGGACACTGAAGCTTTCTTT. Complete variable domain (other parts from reference TRBV7-2 and TRBJ1-1): GAGVSQSPSNKVTEKGKDVELRCDPISGHTALYWYRQSLGQGLEFLIYFQGNSAPDKSGLPSDRFSAERTGGSVSTLTIQRTQQEDSAVYLCASSFSDTEAFFGQGTRLTVV.

This clone was detected a few times. V usage is TRBV4-2 and J usage is TRBJ2-5; the match to TRBD2 covers 10 bases. Germline V lookup: CDR1 LGHNA, CDR2 YNFKEQ. CDR3 length: 16 residues. V lost 5 bases to trimming and J lost 1 base; unmatched junction nucleotides: 7. This CDR3 reads CASSERIAGGQETQYF. The CDR3 region has the DNA TGTGCCAGCAGCGAACGGATAGCGGGGGGCCAAGAGACCCAGTACTTC.

The chain joins TRBV2 to TRBJ1-5, with D uncertain. Germline lookup yields CDR1 SNHLY and CDR2 FYNNEI. V was cut by 5 bases and J by 4 bases, with 12 bases left in between. The CDR3 totals 14 residues. The CDR3 loop is CASSLTRGNQPQHF. The CDR3, as DNA: TGTGCCAGCAGTTTGACACGGGGTAATCAGCCCCAGCATTTT.

This sequence joins TRBV7-2 and TRBJ1-5; D gene unclear. Germline CDR1 and CDR2: SGHTA and FQGNSA. V lost 2 bases, J lost 6 bases, and 8 bases lay in between. CDR3 length equals 13 residues. The CDR3 nucleotides are TGTGCCAGCAGCTTAAAGGGAGGTCAGCCCCAGCATTTT. Protein sequence: CASSLKGGQPQHF.

This chain links TRBV6-5 with TRBJ2-7, with TRBD1 matching over 8 bases. The CDR3 runs 16 residues. With V trimmed by 0 bases and J by 1 base, 5 bases remained unmatched. Germline V lookup: CDR1 MNHEY, CDR2 SVGAGI. CDR3 DNA: TGTGCCAGCAGTTACTCGTACAGGGGGGATTCCTACGAGCAGTACTTC. As protein: CASSYSYRGDSYEQYF.

CDR3 sequence: CASSWPNRTVQPQHF. The CDR3 bases are TGTGCCAGCAGCTGGCCCAACCGGACAGTTCAGCCCCAGCATTTT. The chain has TRBV7-9 and TRBJ1-5; TRBD1 is a possible D gene (6 bases). Germline V gene lookup returns CDR1 SEHNR and CDR2 FQNEAQ (reference sequence). This CDR3 spans 15 amino acids. V lost 4 bases, J lost 6 bases, and 16 bases lay in between.

V is TRBV30 and J is TRBJ1-1; D perhaps matches TRBD1 (6 bases). V lost 3 bases and J 0 bases, leaving 14 bases between the germline ends. The CDR3 is made up of 15 amino acids. Germline V gives CDR1 GTSNPN, CDR2 SVGIG (reference sequence). The DNA for the CDR3 is TGTGCCTGGAGCGAAATGACAGGATTGAACACTGAAGCTTTCTTT. Translation gives CAWSEMTGLNTEAFF.

The rearrangement links TRBV5-5 to TRBJ2-1; possibly TRBD2 for D (5 bases). V gave up 5 bases and J gave up 8 bases, with 11 bases separating them. The CDR3 covers 12 residues. Germline CDR1 is SGHKS and CDR2 is YYEKEE (reference sequence). The CDR3 coding sequence is TGTGCCAGCAGGCGAGGGATTGATGAGCAGTTCTTC. Translating it yields CASRRGIDEQFF.

The rearrangement joins TRBV7-9 to TRBJ2-7; D possibly corresponds to TRBD1 (6 bases). The CDR3 runs 13 residues. V lost 1 base, J lost 5 bases, and 9 bases lay in between. Germline V lookup: CDR1 SEHNR, CDR2 FQNEAQ (reference sequence). DNA for the CDR3: TGTGCCAGCAGCTTAGATACAGGGAACGAGCAGTACTTC. Translated, it gives CASSLDTGNEQYF. The whole variable domain, remainder taken from reference TRBV7-9 and TRBJ2-7, is DTGVSQNPRHKITKRGQNVTFRCDPISEHNRLYWYRQTLGQGPEFLTYFQNEAQLEKSRLLSDRFSAERPKGSFSTLEIQRTEQGDSAMYLCASSLDTGNEQYFGPGTRLTVT.

The chain has TRBV11-3 and TRBJ2-1, with TRBD2 identical over 14 bases. Trimming took 5 bases from V and 8 from J; bases not matched to a gene: 11. Per the germline V gene, CDR1 is SGHNT and CDR2 is YENEEA. This CDR3 is built from 17 residues. Written as DNA, the CDR3 is TGTGCCAGCAGCCTCGGGACTAGCGGGGGACCTGGGGATGAGCAGTTCTTC. The encoded protein is CASSLGTSGGPGDEQFF.

The chain is built from TRBV19 and TRBJ2-5, with D perhaps being TRBD1 or TRBD2 (5 bases each). Germline CDR1 reads LNHDA; CDR2 reads SQIVND (reference sequence). The CDR3 is 13 residues long. V was shortened by 6 bases and J by 5 bases, with 13 bases between the two germline ends. The CDR3 is CASRGRRRETQYF. Here the CDR3 DNA reads TGTGCCAGTAGGGGACGCAGGCGGGAGACCCAGTACTTC.

This clone appeared once. The chain has TRBV5-4 and TRBJ2-1, with D maybe TRBD1 (5 bases). The CDR3 contains 15 residues. V lost 0 bases and J lost 7, with 14 bases in between. In germline, CDR1 is SGHNT, CDR2 YYREEE (reference sequence). This chain's CDR3 is CASSLEGARRNEQFF. CDR3 DNA sequence: TGTGCCAGCAGCTTGGAAGGGGCGCGCCGAAATGAGCAGTTCTTC.

The chain uses TRBV27 and TRBJ2-7; 7 bases line up with TRBD1. With 5 bases clipped from V and 5 bases from J, the junction kept 6 bases outside the gene matches. The germline CDR1 and CDR2 sequences are MNHEY and SMNVEV (reference sequence). This CDR3 has 13 residues. This chain's CDR3 is CASSLTGADEQYF. CDR3 coding DNA: TGTGCCAGCAGTCTTACAGGGGCCGACGAGCAGTACTTC.